This entry features one T cell receptor (beta chain) sequence. This clone turned up a few times. There is no known antigen for this receptor. One base away there is no much larger clone; base qualities are not given. This entry belongs to a study of chemoradiotherapy in HPV16-positive cancers (dated by TCRdb to about 2022). Regarding the complete study: Candidate HPV-specific T-cell clones and common TCR motifs were defined through functional T-cell assays on cells from a couple of HPV16-positive patients. The study set out to ask whether T-cell immunity against the HPV oncoproteins E6 and E7 changes over the course of chemoradiotherapy and whether that immunity affects survival. The candidate HPV-specific TCRs and motifs were subsequently tracked in TCR repertoires obtained from roughly 90 patients with HPV-related cancers. Study-wide conclusions, independent of this receptor: The functional definition of HPV-specific T cells was derived from only two HPV16-positive patients, and the survival association was reported for HPV16-positive patients. In HPV16-positive patients, expansion of HPV-responsive T cells during chemoradiotherapy was found to be associated with improved recurrence-free survival. Expansion of candidate HPV-specific clones and E7-related TCR motifs was observed in the tumor microenvironment during treatment, whereas no such expansion was observed for non-HPV-specific T cells.

The library was generated by the immunoSEQ multiplex PCR assay. TCRdb re-hosts the immuneACCESS table, in-frame sequences only. Its copies lack some clones; in the studies checked, an unresolved V gene accounts for under half of them, and the cause for the rest is not known. This sample lists around 5,000 clones; about nine tenths were detected once. Of the sample, about 4.5% is held by the ten largest clones. CDR1 and CDR2 were assigned from the germline V gene as SNHLY and FYNNEI. Trimming removed 7 bases from V and 8 bases from J, leaving 14 bases between the germline ends. The CDR3 covers 13 residues, taking in both the cysteine and the phenylalanine. CDR3 DNA only is kept here, 39 bases in frame from base 1. Repertoires were sampled multiple times during chemoradiotherapy, which allowed clonal expansion in the tumor microenvironment to be followed.

The sequenced sample was tumor tissue, obtained from a patient who underwent chemoradiotherapy. The TCR was taken from a human donor with HPV-associated anogenital cancer. The receptor chain draws on TRBV2 and TRBJ1-4; no D gene can be assigned with confidence. CDR3 region: CASTGREKEKLFF. The DNA reads TGTGCCAGCACCGGTAGAGAGAAGGAAAAACTGTTTTTT.